This TCR beta chain was identified during a study of T-cell reconstitution after alpha-beta-depleted transplantation in children. The study's findings and limits: Newly made T cells mostly supplied T-cell counts and diversity one year after transplant. Alpha-beta T cells present about two months after transplant were reported to originate from several hundred expanded graft clones.

This clonotype was recorded many times. The antigen is unknown. Germline CDR1 reads MNHEY; CDR2 reads SVGEGT. The CDR3 consists of 14 residues. The J segment lost 9 bases and the V segment lost 5 bases, leaving 10 bases of the junction unmatched. This sample's TCRbeta library carried unique molecular identifier barcodes. Each CDR3 protein is one row after TCRdb ran MiXCR on the PCR reads. Among 140,000 or so distinct CDR3 sequences listed, about 9% were seen once. The source was PBMCs, mostly from graft donor cells, collected 180 days after TCRalphabeta/CD19-depleted stem cell transplant. This TCR was sampled from a female patient younger than 10 who had a stem cell transplant for congenital amegakaryocytic thrombocytopenia, so the T cells may come from the graft donor. The chain uses TRBV6-2 or TRBV6-3 and TRBJ2-1, with 7 bases lining up with TRBD2. The CDR3 sequence: CASSQWEGRTEQFF. In DNA form, the CDR3 reads TGTGCCAGCAGTCAGTGGGAGGGTAGGACTGAGCAGTTCTTC.